This section outlines one T cell receptor beta chain sequence together with its context. Its antigen is not known. This specimen belongs to a study of response to subunit inactivated influenza vaccine. The length of the CDR3 is 16 residues. Germline V gene data show CDR1 as LGHNA and CDR2 as YSLEER. V lost 1 base to trimming and J lost 3 bases, with 13 bases between them. TCRdb fed the RT-PCR reads into MiXCR, producing one record per CDR3 protein. In the table there are 500,000 or so distinct CDR3 sequences, more than 15% of which are singletons. Overall study results and limits: A suggestion made by the authors is that each seasonal influenza vaccination recruits few new T cells.

The chain links TRBV4-3 to TRBJ2-1; D call uncertain. This clonotype was sampled from a man aged 45 to 70 who received an inactivated influenza vaccine. The source was CD4+ T cells sorted from PBMCs, collected less than 30 months after vaccination. CDR3 bases: TGCGCCAGCAGCCAAGCAGGACCGGGCCACTACAATGAGCAGTTCTTC. Its translation is CASSQAGPGHYNEQFF.